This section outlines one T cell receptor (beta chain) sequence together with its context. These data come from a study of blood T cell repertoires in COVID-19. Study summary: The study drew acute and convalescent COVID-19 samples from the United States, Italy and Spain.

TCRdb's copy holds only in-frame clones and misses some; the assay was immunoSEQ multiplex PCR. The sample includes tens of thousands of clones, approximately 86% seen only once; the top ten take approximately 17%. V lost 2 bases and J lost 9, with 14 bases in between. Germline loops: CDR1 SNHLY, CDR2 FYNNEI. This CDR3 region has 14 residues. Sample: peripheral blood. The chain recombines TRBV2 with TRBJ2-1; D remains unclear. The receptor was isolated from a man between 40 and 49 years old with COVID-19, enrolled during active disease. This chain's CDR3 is CASSEFKASGEQFF. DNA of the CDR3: TGTGCCAGCAGTGAATTTAAGGCCTCGGGTGAGCAGTTCTTC.